The 24 T cell receptor beta chains presented below share a single source sample, sequenced in a study of identical twins. One entry per CDR3 protein, called by TCRdb with MiXCR from the 5' RACE reads. Here the sample spans a few hundred thousand distinct CDR3 sequences, just under 10% being singletons. The data also belong to a second study, concerning yellow fever vaccine responses in identical twins.

Material for sequencing was PBMCs. These TCRs come from a woman in her late teens or twenties in good health.

The rearrangement links TRBV19 to TRBJ1-1; 8 bases map to TRBD1. Unmatched junction bases numbered 8, after V lost 7 bases and J lost 4 bases. The CDR3 is made up of 14 amino acids. Germline-derived CDR1 and CDR2 are LNHDA and SQIVND (reference sequence). This CDR3 is CASTIDRGGTEAFF. The CDR3, as DNA: TGTGCCAGTACCATTGACAGGGGAGGCACTGAAGCTTTCTTT.

The chain recombines TRBV9 with TRBJ2-3; the D is unclear. From germline, CDR1 is SGDLS and CDR2 YYNGEE. The CDR3 spans 13 residues. V was pared by 1 base and J by 6 bases, with 9 bases between. The CDR3 region is CASSVSDRDTQYF. The CDR3 region has the DNA TGTGCCAGCAGCGTATCGGATAGGGATACGCAGTATTTT.

Turning to this clonotype: A much larger clone lies one base from this, so it may be a read error. The gene calls are TRBV5-1 and TRBJ2-1, with D perhaps matching TRBD2 (6 bases). In germline, CDR1 is SGHRS, CDR2 YFSETQ. This CDR3 has 17 amino acids. The CDR3, as DNA: TGCGCCAGCAGCTTGGCCGGTTTAGCGGTCTCCTACGATGAGCAGTTCTTC. This translates into CASSLAGLAVSYDEQFF.

This chain joins TRBV6-2 or TRBV6-3 and TRBJ2-5; D is perhaps TRBD1 (6 bases). This CDR3 comprises 15 residues. Germline V lookup: CDR1 MNHEY, CDR2 SVGEGT. V lost 6 bases and J 2 bases, leaving 16 bases between the germline ends. CDR3: CASRGDISGQETQYF. In nucleotides, the CDR3 is TGTGCCAGCAGGGGGGACATCTCGGGTCAAGAGACCCAGTACTTC.

The V call is TRBV7-9, the J call TRBJ1-1, with TRBD1 as a possible D gene (5 bases). The CDR3 is made up of 14 amino acids. V lost 4 bases to trimming and J lost 5 bases, with 14 bases between them. Germline CDR1 SEHNR, CDR2 FQNEAQ (reference sequence). CDR3 residues: CASSSSGGETEAFF. As DNA, the CDR3 is TGTGCCAGCAGCTCTTCGGGGGGGGAGACTGAAGCTTTCTTT.

To note about this clonotype: A clone one base away is much larger, so this may be a read error. The chain employs TRBV27 and TRBJ2-7; D gene ambiguous. The V and J ends lost 3 bases and 6 bases respectively, with 12 bases between them. Germline CDR1 and CDR2: MNHEY and SMNVEV (reference sequence). The CDR3 is made up of 13 amino acids. CDR3 nucleotide sequence: TGTGCCAGCAGTTTGCGGCACTACTGCGAGCAGTACTTC. Protein product: CASSLRHYCEQYF.

This clonotype was recorded many times. The chain recombines TRBV27 with TRBJ1-1, with D perhaps matching TRBD1 (6 bases). Trimming pared 4 bases from V and 5 bases from J, leaving 14 bases between. CDR1 and CDR2 from the germline V gene are MNHEY and SMNVEV (reference sequence). The CDR3 runs 14 residues. This CDR3 is CASSSKRDITEAFF. CDR3 bases: TGTGCCAGCAGTTCGAAAAGGGACATAACTGAAGCTTTCTTT.

This clonotype has only a few counts. The rearrangement uses TRBV19 and TRBJ2-7, with D possibly TRBD1 on 6 matching bases. The CDR3 contains 13 residues. CDR1 and CDR2 from the germline V gene are LNHDA and SQIVND (reference sequence). V was cut by 10 bases and J by 0 bases, with 13 bases left in between. The CDR3 bases are TGTGCCACTCAGGGACACCTCTCCTACGAGCAGTACTTC. Translation gives CATQGHLSYEQYF.

A few counts support this clonotype. The chain links TRBV3-1 to TRBJ2-5; possibly TRBD1 or TRBD2 for D (6 bases each). CDR1 and CDR2 from the germline V gene are LGHDT and YNNKEL (reference sequence). This CDR3 contains 16 residues. Trimming pared 0 bases from V and 5 bases from J, leaving 16 bases between. CDR3 bases: TGTGCCAGCAGCCAAGATATTAGGGGGGCGGAGGAGACCCAGTACTTC. This codes for CASSQDIRGAEETQYF.

This clonotype has ten or more counts. This chain connects TRBV5-6 to TRBJ2-5, with D perhaps matching TRBD1 (7 bases). The germline V and J ends were trimmed by 0 bases and 2 bases, with 20 bases remaining between them. This CDR3 is built from 18 residues. Germline loops: CDR1 SGHDT, CDR2 YYEEEE. The CDR3 DNA reads as TGTGCCAGCAGCTTGGGGCGTTACAGGGGACTTATTCAAGAGACCCAGTACTTC. Its translation is CASSLGRYRGLIQETQYF.

This clonotype was counted many times. This rearrangement joins TRBV20-1 to TRBJ1-2, with a tentative D call TRBD1 (6 bases). Trimming cost V 3 bases and J 8 bases, with 16 bases left between them. Germline CDR1 is DFQATT and CDR2 is SNEGSKA (reference sequence). The CDR3 covers 13 residues. The CDR3 is CSASPDRFLGYTF. For the CDR3, the DNA is TGCAGTGCTAGCCCCGACAGGTTCCTGGGCTACACCTTC.

This clonotype was observed a few times. The V and J genes are TRBV6-1 and TRBJ2-3; a possible D gene is TRBD2 (6 bases). Germline CDR1 and CDR2: MNHNS and SASEGT. V lost 6 bases and J 0 bases, leaving 16 bases between the germline ends. The CDR3 loop spans 16 amino acids. The CDR3 bases are TGTGCCAGCAGCCCGGCGTCGGGGACTAGCACAGATACGCAGTATTTT. It is translated as CASSPASGTSTDTQYF.

The table lists this clonotype with many counts. The rearrangement joins TRBV7-2 to TRBJ2-7, with TRBD2 identical over 9 bases. Germline V gene sequence: CDR1 SGHTA, CDR2 FQGNSA. Unmatched junction bases numbered 10, after V lost 5 bases and J lost 2 bases. The CDR3 is 16 amino acids. DNA for the CDR3: TGTGCCAGCAGCACTCTAGCGGGGAGCCACCCCTACGAGCAGTACTTC. The encoded protein is CASSTLAGSHPYEQYF.

This clonotype was seen ten or more times. CDR3 sequence (DNA): TGTGCCAGCAGTTCTCTCCTGGGGGGGGGGCCCGCTTGGGGCAATGAGCAGTTCTTC. Its protein is CASSSLLGGGPAWGNEQFF. V usage is TRBV28 and J usage is TRBJ2-1; D possibly corresponds to TRBD2 (7 bases). The CDR3 extends over 19 amino acids. CDR1 MDHEN and CDR2 SYDVKM come from the germline V gene. V gave up 4 bases and J gave up 6 bases, with 28 bases separating them.

V usage is TRBV4-3 and J usage is TRBJ2-7, with 11 positions matching TRBD1. In germline, CDR1 is LGHNA, CDR2 YSLEER. Unmatched junction bases numbered 4, after V lost 4 bases and J lost 2 bases. CDR3 length: 15 amino acids. The CDR3 loop reads CASSLRTGGAYEQYF. Here the CDR3 DNA reads TGCGCCAGCAGCCTCCGGACAGGGGGCGCCTACGAGCAGTACTTC.

This clonotype has only a few counts. The J gene is TRBJ2-7, the V gene TRBV4-2; 8 positions match TRBD1. CDR1 is LGHNA and CDR2 is YNFKEQ in the germline V gene. The CDR3 runs 15 residues. The V gene end was trimmed by 2 bases and the J gene end by 2 bases; junction bases not matched to a gene: 5. DNA for the CDR3: TGTGCCAGCAGCCAACTGGGACAGGCAACCTACGAGCAGTACTTC. Its protein product is CASSQLGQATYEQYF.

This clonotype was detected many times. The chain carries TRBV4-2 and TRBJ1-2; D gene unclear. V lost 0 bases and J lost 1, with 12 bases in between. This CDR3 contains 16 residues. Germline V gives CDR1 LGHNA, CDR2 YNFKEQ. The chain's CDR3 is CASSQEVPDLNYGYTF. Here the CDR3 DNA reads TGTGCCAGCAGCCAAGAAGTCCCCGACCTTAACTATGGCTACACCTTC.

This clonotype was recorded at least ten times. The J gene is TRBJ1-1, the V gene TRBV12-3 or TRBV12-4; maybe TRBD1 (5 bases). V lost 6 bases, J lost 5 bases, and 13 bases lay in between. This CDR3 has 13 residues. Here the CDR3 reads CASSRLGVTEAFF. The CDR3 DNA reads TGTGCCAGCAGCCGCCTAGGGGTGACTGAAGCTTTCTTT.

Many counts were recorded for this clonotype. CDR3 nucleotide sequence: TGTGCCAGCAGTTTCTTTCGCGACAGAGGGTATGGCTACACCTTC. It encodes CASSFFRDRGYGYTF. V usage is TRBV12-3 or TRBV12-4 and J usage is TRBJ1-2; the D gene is possibly TRBD1 (5 bases). This CDR3 is built from 15 residues. V was cut by 3 bases and J by 5 bases, with 16 bases left in between.

This clonotype was seen ten or more times. This sequence joins TRBV2 and TRBJ1-5, with unresolved D. CDR1 and CDR2 (germline): SNHLY, FYNNEI. The V and J ends lost 6 bases and 0 bases respectively, with 9 bases between them. The CDR3 consists of 14 residues. The CDR3 protein is CASRMTVSNQPQHF. CDR3 DNA: TGTGCCAGCAGGATGACGGTTAGCAATCAGCCCCAGCATTTT. The complete variable domain, with remaining parts taken from reference TRBV2 and TRBJ1-5, reads EPEVTQTPSHQVTQMGQEVILRCVPISNHLYFYWYRQILGQKVEFLVSFYNNEISEKSEIFDDQFSVERPDGSNFTLKIRSTKLEDSAMYFCASRMTVSNQPQHFGDGTRLSIL.

This clonotype was seen only a few times. The chain couples TRBV6-2 or TRBV6-3 to TRBJ2-1, with D possibly TRBD1 on 6 matching bases. Trimming shortened V by 7 bases and J by 8 bases, and 9 bases separated the two germline ends. In germline, CDR1 is MNHEY, CDR2 SVGEGT. The CDR3 extends over 11 amino acids. The CDR3 is CASTQGDEQFF. CDR3 sequence (DNA): TGTGCCAGCACACAGGGCGATGAGCAGTTCTTC.

Only a few counts were recorded for this clonotype. The chain joins TRBV7-9 to TRBJ2-7; no firm D call. CDR3 length: 12 residues. Per germline, CDR1 SEHNR and CDR2 FQNEAQ (reference sequence). V gave up 3 bases and J gave up 7 bases, with 10 bases separating them. The CDR3 here is CASSFGALEQYF. The CDR3 bases are TGTGCCAGCAGCTTCGGAGCTTTGGAGCAGTACTTC.

This clonotype was observed many times. The chain links TRBV5-1 to TRBJ1-6, with 9 bases aligning to TRBD1. With 2 bases clipped from V and 10 bases from J, the junction kept 7 bases outside the gene matches. CDR1 SGHRS and CDR2 YFSETQ come from the germline V gene. The CDR3 covers 15 residues. CDR3 region: CASSLTGGSRSPLHF. The CDR3 DNA reads as TGCGCCAGCAGCTTAACAGGGGGCAGCCGATCACCCCTCCACTTT.

This clonotype was counted ten times or more. This chain uses TRBV11-2 with TRBJ2-1; D is uncertain. CDR1 is SGHAT and CDR2 is FQNNGV in the germline V gene. This CDR3 comprises 14 residues. Trimming removed 0 bases at V and 8 bases at J, with 11 bases between. The CDR3 sequence: CASSLDLGYYEQFF. CDR3 nucleotide sequence: TGTGCCAGCAGCTTAGACTTAGGGTATTATGAGCAGTTCTTC.